The sample holds a few counts of the clone carrying this T cell receptor beta chain. The primer mix had 60 Vbeta and 13 Jbeta primers. Here immunoSEQ multiplex PCR was the method, and the copy in TCRdb shows in-frame clones only, minus some. Among some 150,000 clones listed, under 90% were seen once. The source of the sample is a study of cytomegalovirus exposure and HLA in healthy donors. V dropped 1 base and J dropped 7; count of bases not matched to a gene: 8. This CDR3 has 16 amino acids. Germline CDR1 and CDR2: SNHLY and FYNNEI. The sequence came from a man between 25 and 39 years old in good health and CMV-seronegative. Sequencing used PBMCs. The V gene is TRBV2, the J gene TRBJ2-2; 8 bases match TRBD2. The CDR3 sequence: CASSEGVAGTLGELFF. CDR3 coding DNA: TGTGCCAGCAGTGAAGGGGTAGCGGGAACGCTCGGGGAGCTGTTTTTT. The full variable domain, in which reference TRBV2 and TRBJ2-2 provide the parts outside the CDR3, is EPEVTQTPSHQVTQMGQEVILRCVPISNHLYFYWYRQILGQKVEFLVSFYNNEISEKSEIFDDQFSVERPDGSNFTLKIRSTKLEDSAMYFCASSEGVAGTLGELFFGEGSRLTVL.